Only one count was recorded for the clone carrying this T cell receptor (beta chain). This CDR3 contains 14 residues. Germline assignment: CDR1 MNHEY and CDR2 SVGAGI. V lost 2 bases and J 0 bases, leaving 6 bases between the germline ends. Indicated treatment: oral pan-JAK inhibitor, 5-10 mg twice daily. This sample was taken from a study of CD8+ T cells in alopecia areata. Following RNA extraction, reverse transcription yielded cDNA that acted as the sequencing template. Profiling relied on immunoSEQ multiplex PCR, and the TCRdb table lists in-frame clones only, not all of them. The sample consists of more than 110,000 clones, 50% to 65% of them appearing once.

This receptor was obtained from a human donor with alopecia areata. The J gene is TRBJ2-3, the V gene TRBV6-5; D uncertain. This specimen consisted of CD8+ T cells sorted from blood, obtained at week 4, from a patient treated with tofacitinib. CDR3 DNA: TGTGCCAGCAGTTACCTGGATAGCACAGATACGCAGTATTTT. Its protein is CASSYLDSTDTQYF.